The 27 T cell receptor beta chains below were found in one sample sequenced in a study of breast tumors, draining lymph nodes, adjacent tissues. TCRdb analysed the multiplex PCR reads with MiXCR anew, one entry per CDR3 protein. This repertoire shows 47,000 or so distinct CDR3 sequences, 20% to 25% found once; its top ten account for about 7.8%. Sequencing input: breast tumor tissue. The receptors derive from a female donor with breast cancer. Some clones in this sample may be carry-over from other donors' samples.

The chain uses TRBV5-6 and TRBJ1-2, with 11 bases lining up with TRBD1. Germline V gene sequence: CDR1 SGHDT, CDR2 YYEEEE. Unmatched junction bases numbered 6, after V lost 4 bases and J lost 7 bases. The CDR3 is made up of 14 amino acids. The CDR3 coding sequence is TGTGCCAGCAGCGCGGGACAGGGGGTTGTTGGCTACACCTTC. It specifies CASSAGQGVVGYTF.

This clonotype showed up many times. V gene TRBV7-9 combines with J gene TRBJ1-3; no reliable D call. The V and J ends lost 4 bases and 0 bases respectively, with 19 bases between them. Germline V gene data show CDR1 as SEHNR and CDR2 as FQNEAQ (reference sequence). The CDR3 is made up of 18 amino acids. The CDR3 DNA reads as TGTGCCAGCAGCTCCCTAACGACGGACGGTTTCTCTGGAAACACCATATATTTT. This gives the protein CASSSLTTDGFSGNTIYF.

This clonotype was seen many times. This chain joins TRBV20-1 and TRBJ1-5, with D unclear. CDR3 size: 12 residues. V was shortened by 1 base and J by 9 bases, with 10 bases between the two germline ends. Germline CDR1 and CDR2: DFQATT and SNEGSKA (reference sequence). CDR3 amino acids: CSARGTAGPQHF. CDR3 bases: TGCAGTGCTAGAGGTACGGCCGGGCCCCAGCATTTT.

This chain joins TRBV11-3 and TRBJ2-3; no clear D gene. Germline loops: CDR1 SGHNT, CDR2 YENEEA. Deletions cut 0 bases from V and 4 bases from J, with 5 bases between. There are 13 residues in the CDR3. CDR3 sequence reads: CASSLDRADTQYF. Here the CDR3 DNA reads TGTGCCAGCAGCTTAGATAGAGCAGATACGCAGTATTTT.

This clonotype showed up many times. V is TRBV2 and J is TRBJ2-2; tentatively, D is TRBD2 (5 bases). CDR1 and CDR2 from the germline V gene are SNHLY and FYNNEI. CDR3 length equals 16 residues. V was clipped by 7 bases and J by 4 bases, with 19 bases between them. The CDR3 sequence is CASIIGGLSGTGELFF. In DNA form, the CDR3 reads TGTGCCAGCATCATAGGCGGGCTCTCGGGCACCGGGGAGCTGTTTTTT.

This clonotype occurred many times. The rearrangement joins TRBV2 to TRBJ1-6, with 7 bases matching TRBD1. Trimming cost V 9 bases and J 7 bases; bases outside gene matches: 6. The length of the CDR3 is 13 residues. Germline V CDR1 and CDR2: SNHLY, FYNNEI. Written as DNA, the CDR3 is TGTGCCAGAACCGGGACAGAAAATTCACCCCTCCACTTT. Protein: CARTGTENSPLHF.

At least ten counts were recorded for this clonotype. The chain employs TRBV6-1 and TRBJ2-1; a weak D match, TRBD2 (5 bases). This CDR3 contains 13 residues. Trimming stripped 8 bases from V and 7 bases from J, with 15 bases between. Germline CDR1 and CDR2: MNHNS and SASEGT. The CDR3 is CASSVGVRNEQFF. The CDR3 DNA follows: TGTGCCAGCTCAGTCGGGGTCAGGAATGAGCAGTTCTTC.

This clonotype occurred a few times. The rearrangement links TRBV5-5 to TRBJ2-3; D is unresolved. CDR1 SGHKS and CDR2 YYEKEE come from the germline V gene (reference sequence). V was pared by 1 base and J by 5 bases, with 5 bases between. The CDR3 runs to 12 residues. CDR3 sequence: CASSLKQDTQYF. CDR3 coding DNA: TGTGCCAGCAGCTTGAAGCAAGATACGCAGTATTTT.

This clonotype has at least ten counts. V gene TRBV6-2 or TRBV6-3 combines with J gene TRBJ1-6; D is unclear. Germline values: CDR1 MNHEY, CDR2 SVGEGT. Trimming shortened V by 1 base and J by 9 bases, and 4 bases separated the two germline ends. The CDR3 totals 12 residues. CDR3 in DNA: TGTGCCAGCAGTTACTGGGGTTCACCCCTCCACTTT. Translation: CASSYWGSPLHF.

There are many counts of this clonotype. The chain uses TRBV5-4 and TRBJ2-7; 10 bases map to TRBD1. Germline V lookup: CDR1 SGHNT, CDR2 YYREEE (reference sequence). J was trimmed by 5 bases and V by 2 bases; bases with no gene match: 7. This CDR3 is 15 amino acids long. The CDR3 spells CASSLPGQGFHEQYF. The CDR3 DNA reads TGTGCCAGCAGCTTACCGGGACAGGGGTTCCACGAGCAGTACTTC.

There are many counts of this clonotype. The V and J genes are TRBV30 and TRBJ2-1, with D perhaps TRBD1 (6 bases). CDR3 length: 16 residues. V lost 0 bases and J lost 1, with 13 bases in between. Germline V gene sequence: CDR1 GTSNPN, CDR2 SVGIG (reference sequence). CDR3 nucleotides: TGTGCCTGGAGTGTACCGGGCAGGGGATCCTACAATGAGCAGTTCTTC. Amino acids: CAWSVPGRGSYNEQFF. The full variable domain, its missing parts supplied by reference TRBV30 and TRBJ2-1, is SQTIHQWPATLVQPVGSPLSLECTVEGTSNPNLYWYRQAAGRGLQLLFYSVGIGQISSEVPQNLSASRPQDRQFILSSKKLLLSDSGFYLCAWSVPGRGSYNEQFFGPGTRLTVL.

This clonotype has a count of ten or more. The genes are TRBV20-1 and TRBJ2-7; 7 bases line up with TRBD2. V trimming: 7 bases; J trimming: 2 bases; junction bases outside the gene matches: 8. This CDR3 comprises 13 residues. Per the germline V gene, CDR1 is DFQATT and CDR2 is SNEGSKA (reference sequence). CDR3 protein: CSGLAEGPYEQYF. The DNA of the CDR3 is TGCAGTGGCCTAGCGGAAGGGCCCTACGAGCAGTACTTC.

This clonotype was seen ten or more times. This chain connects TRBV11-2 to TRBJ1-2; possible D gene TRBD1, 5 bases. Germline V gene data show CDR1 as SGHAT and CDR2 as FQNNGV. The CDR3 length is 16 residues. V lost 4 bases and J lost 1, with 16 bases in between. In DNA form, the CDR3 reads TGTGCCAGCAGCTACACAACCCTGACAGATAACTATGGCTACACCTTC. Its translation: CASSYTTLTDNYGYTF.

This clonotype was found many times. The chain has TRBV11-2 and TRBJ1-6; 7 bases align to TRBD1. Germline V gene lookup returns CDR1 SGHAT and CDR2 FQNNGV. The junction had 7 bases not matched to a gene; V was cut back by 5 bases and J by 6 bases. The CDR3 is made up of 15 amino acids. CDR3 nucleotide sequence: TGTGCCAGCAGCCTATCCGGGACAGTTAATTCACCCCTCCACTTT. It specifies CASSLSGTVNSPLHF.

This clonotype was found a few times. The chain couples TRBV27 to TRBJ2-1; unclear D gene. This CDR3 is 15 amino acids long. Between the trimmed V and J ends, which lost 4 bases and 0 bases, there was a span of 10 bases. Germline values: CDR1 MNHEY, CDR2 SMNVEV (reference sequence). CDR3 nucleotides: TGTGCCAGCAGTTCCACGTGGAGCTCCTACAATGAGCAGTTCTTC. Its translation: CASSSTWSSYNEQFF.

This clonotype was seen at least ten times. The chain carries TRBV6-5 and TRBJ1-3; D is unresolved. Germline V gives CDR1 MNHEY, CDR2 SVGAGI. The CDR3 is 13 amino acids. The germline V and J ends were trimmed by 6 bases and 2 bases, with 8 bases remaining between them. The CDR3 reads CASRKEPGNTIYF. DNA of the CDR3: TGTGCCAGCAGAAAAGAGCCTGGAAACACCATATATTTT.

This clonotype was observed at least ten times. The V call is TRBV25-1, the J call TRBJ2-1; D is tentatively TRBD1 or TRBD2 (5 bases each). Trimming left V 6 bases short and J 8 bases short, with 20 bases between. The CDR3 spans 15 residues. Germline loops: CDR1 MGHDK, CDR2 SYGVNS. The CDR3 DNA is TGTGCCAGCAGCGGTGCGGAAAGGGTGGGGGATGAGCAGTTCTTC. Translating gives CASSGAERVGDEQFF.

This clonotype was counted ten times or more. The chain employs TRBV5-6 and TRBJ1-2; 9 bases align to TRBD1. Trimming took 4 bases from V and 5 from J; bases not matched to a gene: 9. The germline V gene encodes CDR1 SGHDT and CDR2 YYEEEE. The CDR3 runs to 15 residues. CDR3 protein: CASSRPGQGIYGYTF. Here the CDR3 DNA reads TGTGCCAGCAGCCGACCGGGACAGGGAATTTATGGCTACACCTTC. Based on the CDR3 plus reference TRBV5-6 and TRBJ1-2, the full variable domain is DAGVTQSPTHLIKTRGQQVTLRCSPKSGHDTVSWYQQALGQGPQFIFQYYEEEERQRGNFPDRFSGHQFPNYSSELNVNALLLGDSALYLCASSRPGQGIYGYTFGSGTRLTVV.

Many counts were recorded for this clonotype. The genes are TRBV29-1 and TRBJ2-2; 8 positions agree with TRBD1. The CDR3 extends over 15 amino acids. V lost 5 bases to trimming and J lost 7 bases; unmatched junction nucleotides: 12. Germline lookup yields CDR1 SQVTM and CDR2 ANQGSEA. CDR3 protein: CSVLLQGAKIGELFF. The DNA of the CDR3 is TGCAGCGTTCTTTTGCAGGGGGCGAAGATCGGGGAGCTGTTTTTT.

This clonotype was observed at least ten times. V and J are TRBV4-1 and TRBJ2-5, with 8 positions matching TRBD2. V gave up 4 bases and J gave up 1 base; unmatched junction bases: 14. CDR1 MGHRA and CDR2 YSYEKL come from the germline V gene. This CDR3 is built from 18 residues. DNA of the CDR3: TGCGCCAGCAGCCTCGGGACTAGTGGATCCCCTTCCCAAGAGACCCAGTACTTC. It translates to CASSLGTSGSPSQETQYF.

The V and J genes are TRBV10-3 and TRBJ2-5; TRBD2 aligns across 8 bases. Germline V gene sequence: CDR1 ENHRY, CDR2 SYGVKD. The CDR3 length is 15 residues. Germline trimming cut 6 bases from V and 4 bases from J; bases unmatched to any gene: 10. The CDR3 loop is CAISGTAGEGETQYF. The CDR3 DNA reads TGTGCCATCAGCGGTACAGCGGGGGAAGGAGAGACCCAGTACTTC.

This clonotype was detected ten times or more. The rearrangement joins TRBV5-1 to TRBJ2-7, with 7 bases fitting TRBD1. The CDR3 is 16 amino acids. V was pared by 4 bases and J by 0 bases, with 10 bases of the junction left unmatched. CDR1 and CDR2 from the germline V gene are SGHRS and YFSETQ. CDR3 loop: CASSTWTGASSYEQYF. DNA of the CDR3: TGCGCCAGCAGCACCTGGACAGGCGCCAGCTCCTACGAGCAGTACTTC.

At least ten counts were recorded for this clonotype. The chain joins TRBV7-9 to TRBJ2-2; 7 positions match TRBD2. V dropped 4 bases and J dropped 8; count of bases not matched to a gene: 10. Germline CDR1 and CDR2: SEHNR and FQNEAQ (reference sequence). The CDR3 has 15 amino acids. In DNA, the CDR3 is TGTGCCAGCAGCTCCCGCGGGGGTTGGTCAGGGGAGCTGTTTTTT. As protein: CASSSRGGWSGELFF.

This clonotype was detected a few times. The chain joins TRBV27 to TRBJ2-3, with no clear D. The CDR3 totals 13 residues. Germline CDR1 is MNHEY and CDR2 is SMNVEV (reference sequence). V gave up 6 bases and J gave up 6 bases, with 13 bases separating them. DNA of the CDR3: TGTGCCAGCAGGCCCGCAAATTCGGATACGCAGTATTTT. Its protein is CASRPANSDTQYF.

This clonotype was recorded at least ten times. The chain joins TRBV13 to TRBJ2-7, with TRBD1 matching 8 bases. The CDR3 runs 14 residues. Per the germline V gene, CDR1 is PRHDT and CDR2 is FYEKMQ (reference sequence). The V and J ends lost 5 bases and 2 bases, in that order; junction bases with no gene match: 5. This CDR3 is CASSTGGSAYEQYF. The DNA for the CDR3 is TGTGCCAGCAGCACAGGGGGTTCCGCCTACGAGCAGTACTTC.

To note about this clonotype: At one of its ends the junction is not consistent with the germline gene, which may arise from a read error. This CDR3 reads CASSPSSTPTNEKLSF. The DNA of the CDR3 is TGTGCCAGCAGCCCCTCCTCGACACCAACTAATGAAAAACTGTCTTTT. This chain joins TRBV3-1 and TRBJ1-4; D ambiguous. This CDR3 has 16 residues. The germline V gene has CDR1 LGHDT and CDR2 YNNKEL (reference sequence). Filled out from reference TRBV3-1 and TRBJ1-4, the complete variable domain reads DTAVSQTPKYLVTQMGNDKSIKCEQNLGHDTMYWYKQDSKKFLKIMFSYNNKELIINETVPNRFSPKSPDKAHLNLHINSLELGDSAVYFCASSPSSTPTNEKLSFGSGTQLSVL.

This clonotype was counted ten times or more. This sequence joins TRBV11-2 and TRBJ2-3; D ambiguous. Germline loops: CDR1 SGHAT, CDR2 FQNNGV. CDR3 length equals 14 residues. V was trimmed by 0 bases and J by 2 bases, leaving 6 bases between them. The CDR3 coding sequence is TGTGCCAGCAGCTTAGACAGCTCCACAGATACGCAGTATTTT. Its protein product is CASSLDSSTDTQYF.